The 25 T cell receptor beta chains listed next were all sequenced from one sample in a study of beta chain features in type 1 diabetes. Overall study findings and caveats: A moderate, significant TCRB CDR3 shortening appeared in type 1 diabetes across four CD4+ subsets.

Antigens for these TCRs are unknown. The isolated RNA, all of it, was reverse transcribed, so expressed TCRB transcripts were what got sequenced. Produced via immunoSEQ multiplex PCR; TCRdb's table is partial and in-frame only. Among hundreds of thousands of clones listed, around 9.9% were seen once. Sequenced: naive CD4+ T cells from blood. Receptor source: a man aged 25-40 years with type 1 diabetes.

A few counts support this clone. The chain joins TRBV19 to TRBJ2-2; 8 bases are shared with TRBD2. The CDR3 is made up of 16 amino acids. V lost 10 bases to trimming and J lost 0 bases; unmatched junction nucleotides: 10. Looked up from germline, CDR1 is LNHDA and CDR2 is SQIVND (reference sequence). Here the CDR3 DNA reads TGTGCCACCACTGAGACTAGCGACGCGAACACCGGGGAGCTGTTTTTT. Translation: CATTETSDANTGELFF.

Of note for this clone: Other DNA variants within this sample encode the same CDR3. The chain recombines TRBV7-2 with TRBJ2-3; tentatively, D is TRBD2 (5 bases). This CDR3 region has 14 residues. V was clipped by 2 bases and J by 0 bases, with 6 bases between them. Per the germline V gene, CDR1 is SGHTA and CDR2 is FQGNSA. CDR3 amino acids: CASSLRGSTDTQYF. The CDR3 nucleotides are TGTGCCAGCAGCTTAAGAGGGAGCACAGATACGCAGTATTTT. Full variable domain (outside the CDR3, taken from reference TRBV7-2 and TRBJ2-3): GAGVSQSPSNKVTEKGKDVELRCDPISGHTALYWYRQSLGQGLEFLIYFQGNSAPDKSGLPSDRFSAERTGGSVSTLTIQRTQQEDSAVYLCASSLRGSTDTQYFGPGTRLTVL.

The CDR3 spells CASSVGTGGFYEQYF. The CDR3 DNA is TGTGCCAGCAGCGTAGGGACAGGGGGGTTCTACGAGCAGTACTTC. V usage is TRBV9 and J usage is TRBJ2-7; TRBD1 agrees at 10 bases. Germline values: CDR1 SGDLS, CDR2 YYNGEE. Trimming cost V 0 bases and J 3 bases; bases outside gene matches: 3. CDR3 length: 15 amino acids. Drawing the rest from reference TRBV9 and TRBJ2-7, the complete variable domain is DSGVTQTPKHLITATGQRVTLRCSPRSGDLSVYWYQQSLDQGLQFLIQYYNGEERAKGNILERFSAQQFPDLHSELNLSSLELGDSALYFCASSVGTGGFYEQYFGPGTRLTVT.

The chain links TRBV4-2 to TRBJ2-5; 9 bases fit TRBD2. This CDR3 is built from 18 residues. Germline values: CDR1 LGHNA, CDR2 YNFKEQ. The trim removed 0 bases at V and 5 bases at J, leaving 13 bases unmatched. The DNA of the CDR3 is TGTGCCAGCAGCCAAGATTTCTTTTCGCGGGGGGGTCGGGAGACCCAGTACTTC. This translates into CASSQDFFSRGGRETQYF.

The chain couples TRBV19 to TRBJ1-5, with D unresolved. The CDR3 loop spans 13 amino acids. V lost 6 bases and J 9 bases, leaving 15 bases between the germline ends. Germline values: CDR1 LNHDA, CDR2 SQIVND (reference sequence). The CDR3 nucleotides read TGTGCCAGTAGGCGAACAGACCTAAGGCCCCAGCATTTT. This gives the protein CASRRTDLRPQHF.

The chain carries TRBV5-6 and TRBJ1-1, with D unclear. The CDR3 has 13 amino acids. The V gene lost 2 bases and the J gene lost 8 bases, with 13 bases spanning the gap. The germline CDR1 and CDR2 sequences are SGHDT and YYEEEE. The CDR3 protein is CASSFLSVNEAFF. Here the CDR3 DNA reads TGTGCCAGCAGCTTTCTCAGCGTGAACGAAGCTTTCTTT.

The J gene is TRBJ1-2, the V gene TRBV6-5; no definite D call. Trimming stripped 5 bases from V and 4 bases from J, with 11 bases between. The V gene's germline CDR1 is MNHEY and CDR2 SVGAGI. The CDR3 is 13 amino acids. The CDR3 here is CASSPRSIYGYTF. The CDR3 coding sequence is TGTGCCAGCAGTCCACGTTCTATCTATGGCTACACCTTC.

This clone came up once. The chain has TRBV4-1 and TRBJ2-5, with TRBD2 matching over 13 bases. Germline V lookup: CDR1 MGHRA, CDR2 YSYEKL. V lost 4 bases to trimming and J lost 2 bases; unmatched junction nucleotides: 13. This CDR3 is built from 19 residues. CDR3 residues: CASSRGILAGGRRQETQYF. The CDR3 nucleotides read TGCGCCAGCAGCCGGGGAATACTAGCGGGGGGGCGAAGACAAGAGACCCAGTACTTC.

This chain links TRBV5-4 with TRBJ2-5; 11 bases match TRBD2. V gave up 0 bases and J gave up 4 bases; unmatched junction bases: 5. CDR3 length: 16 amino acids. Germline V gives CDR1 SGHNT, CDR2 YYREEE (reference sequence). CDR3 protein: CASSLDLAGGAETQYF. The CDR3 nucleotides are TGTGCCAGCAGCTTGGATCTAGCGGGGGGCGCAGAGACCCAGTACTTC.

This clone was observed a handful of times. CDR3 coding DNA: TGTGCCAGCAGCCGGTGGGGGACAGGGGATTCCCACGAGCAGTACTTC. Residues: CASSRWGTGDSHEQYF. The chain carries TRBV7-9 and TRBJ2-7, with TRBD1 identical over 10 bases. The CDR3 sequence is 16 residues long. In germline, CDR1 is SEHNR, CDR2 FQNEAQ (reference sequence). V was pared by 5 bases and J by 5 bases, with 12 bases of the junction left unmatched.

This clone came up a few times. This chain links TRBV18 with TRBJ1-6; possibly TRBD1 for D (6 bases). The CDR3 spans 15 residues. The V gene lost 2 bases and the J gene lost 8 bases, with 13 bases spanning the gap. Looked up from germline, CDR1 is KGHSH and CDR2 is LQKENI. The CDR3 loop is CASSPVRGADSPLHF. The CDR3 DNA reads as TGTGCCAGCTCACCAGTCCGGGGGGCCGATTCACCCCTCCACTTT.

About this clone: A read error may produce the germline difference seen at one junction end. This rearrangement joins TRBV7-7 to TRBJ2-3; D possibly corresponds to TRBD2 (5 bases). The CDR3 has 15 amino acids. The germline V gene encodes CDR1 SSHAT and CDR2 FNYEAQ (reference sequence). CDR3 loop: CASSLGVGGTDTQYF. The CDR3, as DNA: TGTGCTAGCAGCTTAGGTGTGGGAGGCACAGATACGCAGTATTTT.

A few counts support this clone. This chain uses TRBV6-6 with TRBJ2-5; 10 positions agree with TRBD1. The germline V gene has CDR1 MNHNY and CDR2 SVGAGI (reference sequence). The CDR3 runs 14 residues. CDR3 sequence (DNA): TGTCCGACCTCCCCGACAGGGGGCCCGGAGACCCAGTACTTC. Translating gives CPTSPTGGPETQYF.

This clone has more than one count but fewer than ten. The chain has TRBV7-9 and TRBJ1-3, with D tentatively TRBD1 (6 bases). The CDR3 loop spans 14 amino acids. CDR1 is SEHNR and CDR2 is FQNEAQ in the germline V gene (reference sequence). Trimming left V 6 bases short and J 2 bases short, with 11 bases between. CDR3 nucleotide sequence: TGTGCCAGCAGGCCAAGGACAGCTGGAAACACCATATATTTT. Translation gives CASRPRTAGNTIYF.

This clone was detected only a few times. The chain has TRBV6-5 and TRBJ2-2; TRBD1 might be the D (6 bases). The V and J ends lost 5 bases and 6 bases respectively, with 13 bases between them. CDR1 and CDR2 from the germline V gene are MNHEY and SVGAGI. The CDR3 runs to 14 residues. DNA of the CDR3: TGTGCCAGCAGTCGCCTACAGGGTGCCGGGGAGCTGTTTTTT. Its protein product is CASSRLQGAGELFF.

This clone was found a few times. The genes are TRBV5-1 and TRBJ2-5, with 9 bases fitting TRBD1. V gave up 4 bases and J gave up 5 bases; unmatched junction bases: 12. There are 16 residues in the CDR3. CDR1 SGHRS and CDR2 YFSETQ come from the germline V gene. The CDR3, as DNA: TGCGCCAGCAGCAGGACAGGGGTTACGAGCCGGGAGACCCAGTACTTC. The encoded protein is CASSRTGVTSRETQYF.

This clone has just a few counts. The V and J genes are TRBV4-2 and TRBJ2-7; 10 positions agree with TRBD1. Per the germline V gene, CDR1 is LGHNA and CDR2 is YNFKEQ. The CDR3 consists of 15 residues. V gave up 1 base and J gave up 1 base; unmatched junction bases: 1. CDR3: CASSQGGQGSYEQYF. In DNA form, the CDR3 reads TGTGCCAGCAGCCAAGGGGGACAGGGGTCCTACGAGCAGTACTTC.

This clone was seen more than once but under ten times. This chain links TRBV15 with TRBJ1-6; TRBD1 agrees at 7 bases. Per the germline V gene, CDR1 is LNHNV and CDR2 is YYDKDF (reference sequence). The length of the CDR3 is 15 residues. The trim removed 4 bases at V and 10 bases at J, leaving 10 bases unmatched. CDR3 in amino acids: CATSTYRGYASPLHF. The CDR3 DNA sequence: TGTGCCACCAGCACCTACAGGGGTTACGCGTCACCCCTCCACTTT. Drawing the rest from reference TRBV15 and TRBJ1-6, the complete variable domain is DAMVIQNPRYQVTQFGKPVTLSCSQTLNHNVMYWYQQKSSQAPKLLFHYYDKDFNNEADTPDNFQSRRPNTSFCFLDIRSPGLGDTAMYLCATSTYRGYASPLHFGNGTRLTVT.

The CDR3, as DNA: TGTGCCAGCAGCCTAGGGACAGGGGGGCGACTAGGGGGTACAGATACGCAGTATTTT. Amino acid sequence: CASSLGTGGRLGGTDTQYF. The rearrangement links TRBV5-5 to TRBJ2-3; 11 nucleotides match TRBD1. Unmatched junction bases numbered 16, after V lost 4 bases and J lost 3 bases. CDR3 length: 19 residues. Per germline, CDR1 SGHKS and CDR2 YYEKEE (reference sequence).

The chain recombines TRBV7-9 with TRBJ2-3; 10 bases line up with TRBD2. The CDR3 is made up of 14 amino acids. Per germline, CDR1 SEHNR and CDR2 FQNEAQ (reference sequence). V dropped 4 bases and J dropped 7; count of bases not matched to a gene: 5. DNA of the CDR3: TGTGCCAGCAGCTCAGCGGGGGGGAGCTATACGCAGTATTTT. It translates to CASSSAGGSYTQYF.

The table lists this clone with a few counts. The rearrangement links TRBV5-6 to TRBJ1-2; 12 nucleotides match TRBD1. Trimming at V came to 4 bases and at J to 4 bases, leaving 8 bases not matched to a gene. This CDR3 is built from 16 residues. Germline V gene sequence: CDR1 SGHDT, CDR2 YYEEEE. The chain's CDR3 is CASSKAGTGGVYGYTF. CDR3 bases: TGTGCCAGCAGCAAAGCCGGGACAGGGGGCGTCTATGGCTACACCTTC.

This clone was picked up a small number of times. The CDR3 region is CASSFYQAGGADTQYF. In DNA, the CDR3 is TGTGCCAGCAGCTTCTATCAAGCGGGGGGTGCAGATACGCAGTATTTT. The rearrangement joins TRBV7-3 to TRBJ2-3; 9 nucleotides align to TRBD2. Germline V gene lookup returns CDR1 SGHTA and CDR2 FQGTGA. The CDR3 loop spans 16 amino acids. V dropped 3 bases and J dropped 4; count of bases not matched to a gene: 8. Full variable domain (remainder filled in from reference TRBV7-3 and TRBJ2-3): GAGVSQTPSNKVTEKGKYVELRCDPISGHTALYWYRQSLGQGPEFLIYFQGTGAADDSGLPNDRFFAVRPEGSVSTLKIQRTERGDSAVYLCASSFYQAGGADTQYFGPGTRLTVL.

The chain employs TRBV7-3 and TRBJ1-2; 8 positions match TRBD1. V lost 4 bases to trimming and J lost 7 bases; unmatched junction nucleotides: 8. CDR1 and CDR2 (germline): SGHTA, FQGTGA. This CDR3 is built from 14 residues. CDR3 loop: CASSSGQGGSGYTF. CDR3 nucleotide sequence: TGTGCCAGCAGCTCCGGACAGGGAGGCTCTGGCTACACCTTC.

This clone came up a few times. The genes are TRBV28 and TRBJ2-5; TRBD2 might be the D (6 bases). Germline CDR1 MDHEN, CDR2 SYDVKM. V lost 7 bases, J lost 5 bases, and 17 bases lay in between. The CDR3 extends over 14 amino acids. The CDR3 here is CASITTGGRETQYF. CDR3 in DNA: TGTGCCAGCATTACCACCGGGGGACGGGAGACCCAGTACTTC. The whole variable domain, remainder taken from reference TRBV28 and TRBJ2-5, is DVKVTQSSRYLVKRTGEKVFLECVQDMDHENMFWYRQDPGLGLRLIYFSYDVKMKEKGDIPEGYSVSREKKERFSLILESASTNQTSMYLCASITTGGRETQYFGPGTRLLVL.

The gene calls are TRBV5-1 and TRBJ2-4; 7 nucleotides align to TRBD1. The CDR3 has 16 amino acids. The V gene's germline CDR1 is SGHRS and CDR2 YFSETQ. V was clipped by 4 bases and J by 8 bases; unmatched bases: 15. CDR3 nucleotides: TGCGCCAGCAGCCAGATACAGGGGCCCTCTCCGGACATTCAGTACTTC. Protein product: CASSQIQGPSPDIQYF.